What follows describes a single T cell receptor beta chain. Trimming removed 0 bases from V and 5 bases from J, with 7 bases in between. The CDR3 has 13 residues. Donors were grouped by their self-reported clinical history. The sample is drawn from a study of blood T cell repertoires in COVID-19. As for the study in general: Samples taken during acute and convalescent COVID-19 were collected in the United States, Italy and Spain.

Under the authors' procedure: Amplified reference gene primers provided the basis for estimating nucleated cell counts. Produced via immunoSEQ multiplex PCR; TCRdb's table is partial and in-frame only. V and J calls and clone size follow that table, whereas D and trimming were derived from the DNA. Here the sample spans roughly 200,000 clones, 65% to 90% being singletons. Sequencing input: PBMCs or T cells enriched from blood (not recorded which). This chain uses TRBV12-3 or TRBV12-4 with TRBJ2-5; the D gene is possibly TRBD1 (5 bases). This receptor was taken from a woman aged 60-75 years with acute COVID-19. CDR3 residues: CASSLAGVETQYF. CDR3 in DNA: TGTGCCAGCAGTTTAGCAGGGGTTGAGACCCAGTACTTC.